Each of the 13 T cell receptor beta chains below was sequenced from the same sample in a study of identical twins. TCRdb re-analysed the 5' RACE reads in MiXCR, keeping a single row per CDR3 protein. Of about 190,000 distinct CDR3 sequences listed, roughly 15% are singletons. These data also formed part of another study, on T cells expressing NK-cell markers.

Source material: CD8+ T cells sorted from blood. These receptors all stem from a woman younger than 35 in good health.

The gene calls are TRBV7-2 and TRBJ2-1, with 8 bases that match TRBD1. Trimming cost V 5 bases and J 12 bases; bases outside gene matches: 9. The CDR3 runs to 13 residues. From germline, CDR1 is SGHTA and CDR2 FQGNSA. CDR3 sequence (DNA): TGTGCCAGCAGCCCTCCACCCGGGACAGGGCAGTTCTTC. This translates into CASSPPPGTGQFF.

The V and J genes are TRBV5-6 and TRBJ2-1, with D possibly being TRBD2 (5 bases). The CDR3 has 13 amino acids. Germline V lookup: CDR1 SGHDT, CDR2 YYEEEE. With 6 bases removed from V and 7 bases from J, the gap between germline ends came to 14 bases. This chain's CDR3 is CASNEGTLNEQFF. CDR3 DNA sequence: TGTGCCAGCAACGAGGGAACGTTAAATGAGCAGTTCTTC.

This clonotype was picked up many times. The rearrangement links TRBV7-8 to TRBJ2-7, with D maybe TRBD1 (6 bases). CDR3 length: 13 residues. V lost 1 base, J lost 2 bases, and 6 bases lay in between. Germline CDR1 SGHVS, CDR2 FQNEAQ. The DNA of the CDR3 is TGTGCCAGCAGCTTAGGGGACACCTACGAGCAGTACTTC. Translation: CASSLGDTYEQYF.

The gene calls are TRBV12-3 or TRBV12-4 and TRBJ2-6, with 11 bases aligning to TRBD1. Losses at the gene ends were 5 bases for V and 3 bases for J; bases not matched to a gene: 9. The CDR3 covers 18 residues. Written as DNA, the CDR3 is TGTGCCAGCAGTCGGACAGGGGGCGAAGGTGATGGGGCCAACGTCCTGACTTTC. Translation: CASSRTGGEGDGANVLTF.

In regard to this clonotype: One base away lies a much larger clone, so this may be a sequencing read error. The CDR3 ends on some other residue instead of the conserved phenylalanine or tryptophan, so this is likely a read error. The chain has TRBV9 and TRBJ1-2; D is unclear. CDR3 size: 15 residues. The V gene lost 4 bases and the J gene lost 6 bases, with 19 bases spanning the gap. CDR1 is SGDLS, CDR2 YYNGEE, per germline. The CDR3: CASSRLGGRGDGYTV. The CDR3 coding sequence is TGTGCCAGCAGCCGGTTGGGAGGCCGTGGGGATGGCTACACCGTC.

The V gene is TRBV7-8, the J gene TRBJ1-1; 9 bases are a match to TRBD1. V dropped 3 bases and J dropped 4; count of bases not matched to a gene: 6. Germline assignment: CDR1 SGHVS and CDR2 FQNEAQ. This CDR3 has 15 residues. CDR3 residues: CASSFITGGRTEAFF. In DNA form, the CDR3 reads TGTGCCAGCAGCTTTATTACAGGGGGCCGCACTGAAGCTTTCTTT.

CDR3 nucleotides: TGTGCCAGCAGCGCCGTTAGGGATGGCTACACCTTC. Amino acid sequence: CASSAVRDGYTF. The chain couples TRBV9 to TRBJ1-2; D gene ambiguous. The CDR3 runs 12 residues. Germline V gene data show CDR1 as SGDLS and CDR2 as YYNGEE. Trimming cost V 3 bases and J 6 bases, with 9 bases left between them.

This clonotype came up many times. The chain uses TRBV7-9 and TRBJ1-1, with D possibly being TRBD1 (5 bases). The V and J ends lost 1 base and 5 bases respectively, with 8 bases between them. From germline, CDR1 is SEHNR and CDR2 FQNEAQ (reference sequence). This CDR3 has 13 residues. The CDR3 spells CASSLVRGTEAFF. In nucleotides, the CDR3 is TGTGCCAGCAGCTTAGTTCGGGGGACTGAAGCTTTCTTT. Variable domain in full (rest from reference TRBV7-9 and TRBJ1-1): DTGVSQNPRHKITKRGQNVTFRCDPISEHNRLYWYRQTLGQGPEFLTYFQNEAQLEKSRLLSDRFSAERPKGSFSTLEIQRTEQGDSAMYLCASSLVRGTEAFFGQGTRLTVV.

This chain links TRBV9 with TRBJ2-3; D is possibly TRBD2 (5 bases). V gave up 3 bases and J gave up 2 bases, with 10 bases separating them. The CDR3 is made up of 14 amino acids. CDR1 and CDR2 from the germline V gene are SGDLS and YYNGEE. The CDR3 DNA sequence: TGTGCCAGCAGCGCTGACGGGGTCACAGATACGCAGTATTTT. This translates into CASSADGVTDTQYF.

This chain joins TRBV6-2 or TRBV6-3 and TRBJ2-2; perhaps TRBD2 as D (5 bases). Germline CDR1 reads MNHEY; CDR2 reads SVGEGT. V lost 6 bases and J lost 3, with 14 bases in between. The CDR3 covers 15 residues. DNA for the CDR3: TGTGCCAGCAGCAGTGCCTCGGACTACACCGGGGAGCTGTTTTTT. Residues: CASSSASDYTGELFF.

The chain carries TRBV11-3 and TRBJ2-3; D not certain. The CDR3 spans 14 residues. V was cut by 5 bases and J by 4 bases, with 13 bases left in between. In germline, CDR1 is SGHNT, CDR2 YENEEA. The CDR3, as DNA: TGTGCCAGCAGCCCGATGTACCACGCAGATACGCAGTATTTT. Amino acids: CASSPMYHADTQYF.

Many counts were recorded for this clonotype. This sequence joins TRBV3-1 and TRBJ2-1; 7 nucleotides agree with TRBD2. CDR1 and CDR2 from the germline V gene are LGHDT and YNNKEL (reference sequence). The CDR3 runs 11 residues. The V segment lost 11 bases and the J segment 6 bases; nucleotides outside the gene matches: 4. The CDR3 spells CAVASGNEQFF. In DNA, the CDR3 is TGTGCCGTCGCTAGCGGCAATGAGCAGTTCTTC.

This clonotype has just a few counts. DNA of the CDR3: TGCAGTGCTAGAGATCGTGGAAGCCCCACAGATACGCAGTATTTT. This encodes CSARDRGSPTDTQYF. This chain joins TRBV20-1 and TRBJ2-3; D remains unclear. Trimming took off 0 bases at V and 2 bases at J, with 12 bases between the two ends. This CDR3 region has 15 residues. Germline CDR1 is DFQATT and CDR2 is SNEGSKA (reference sequence).